The clone carrying this TCR beta chain is a singleton in its sample. TCRdb's table, derived via immunoSEQ multiplex PCR, lists solely in-frame clones and lacks some. The table has approximately 180,000 clones, approximately 89% seen once. CDR3 size: 13 residues. CDR1 is SGDLS, CDR2 YYNGEE, per germline. V shed 5 bases and J 3 bases; nucleotides not matched to a gene: 4. The data derive from a study of blood T cell repertoires in COVID-19. Clinical histories supplied by participants themselves formed the basis of cohort assignment. Symptom resolution, clearance, or two negative PCRs marked donors in Cohort 3 as recovered.

Sequencing input: PBMCs or T cells enriched from blood (not recorded which). The chain recombines TRBV9 with TRBJ1-1, with 7 bases lining up with TRBD1. This clonotype was obtained from a middle-aged man who had recovered from COVID-19. The CDR3 bases are TGTGCCAGCAGGAGACAGGGAGACACTGAAGCTTTCTTT. This codes for CASRRQGDTEAFF.